A selection of T cell receptor beta chains follows, all from one sample in a study of cytomegalovirus exposure and HLA in healthy donors. This table comes from immunoSEQ multiplex PCR, and its TCRdb copy is limited to in-frame clones, with some not included. Of 160,000 or so clones listed, 81% are singletons. The sequenced material came from PBMCs. The receptors shown here come from a woman in her forties or fifties in good health and CMV-seronegative. CDR3s include the opening cysteine and the closing phenylalanine or tryptophan. The D gene is left open where the match is weak. Clone size, where shown, is once, few, many, or a class for clones that have expanded.

TRBJ2-7	TRBV6-5	NA	TRBD1	CASTGTGGALYEQYF	TGTGCCAGCACCGGGACAGGGGGTGCCCTCTACGAGCAGTACTTC
TRBJ2-3	TRBV30	NA	NA	CAWSPPGDTQYF	TGTGCCTGGAGTCCTCCTGGCGATACGCAGTATTTT
TRBJ2-5	TRBV28	NA	TRBD1	CASSQIGTGTQTQYF	TGTGCCAGCAGTCAAATTGGGACAGGGACGCAGACCCAGTACTTC
TRBJ1-5	TRBV6-6	NA	NA	CASSSTPFSAQHF	TGTGCCAGCAGTTCAACCCCGTTTTCAGCCCAGCATTTT
TRBJ2-7	TRBV7-9	NA	NA	CSSSSTGPSSYEQYF	TGTTCCAGCAGCTCGACAGGCCCCAGCTCCTACGAGCAGTACTTC
TRBJ2-7	TRBV5-6	NA	TRBD2	CASSLGAGVFSYEQYF	TGTGCCAGCAGCTTGGGGGCGGGAGTCTTTTCCTACGAGCAGTACTTC
TRBJ2-7	TRBV7-9	NA	TRBD1	CSSSVGTATLNEQYF	TGTTCCAGCAGCGTAGGGACAGCGACATTAAACGAGCAGTACTTC
TRBJ1-1	TRBV10-3	NA	TRBD1	CAISDSTGVRTEAFF	TGTGCCATCAGCGATTCGACAGGGGTGAGAACTGAAGCTTTCTTT
TRBJ2-5	TRBV7-9	NA	TRBD1	CASRLTGIAETQYF	TGTGCCAGCAGATTGACAGGGATTGCGGAGACCCAGTACTTC
TRBJ2-1	TRBV11-2	few	NA	CASSVIVGVSSYNEQFF	TGTGCCAGCAGCGTTATCGTCGGGGTGAGCTCCTACAATGAGCAGTTCTTC
TRBJ2-1	TRBV2	NA	NA	CASSPRVSSYNEQFF	TGTGCCAGCAGTCCTCGGGTGAGCTCCTACAATGAGCAGTTCTTC
TRBJ1-6	TRBV5-1	NA	NA	CASSLEAGDSPLHF	TGCGCCAGCAGCTTGGAAGCAGGGGATTCACCCCTCCACTTT
TRBJ2-5	TRBV11-3	NA	TRBD1	CASSPGQGHETQYF	TGTGCCAGCAGCCCCGGACAGGGTCACGAGACCCAGTACTTC
TRBJ1-3	TRBV6-1	few	NA	CASKEGGSGNTIYF	TGTGCCAGCAAAGAAGGGGGATCTGGAAACACCATATATTTT
TRBJ2-2	TRBV6-1	NA	TRBD1	CASATGTANTGELFF	TGTGCCAGCGCTACCGGGACAGCTAACACCGGGGAGCTGTTTTTT
TRBJ2-7	TRBV28	NA	NA	CASSRPRGRQYF	TGTGCCAGCAGTCGCCCGCGGGGCAGGCAGTACTTC
TRBJ1-1	TRBV10-3	NA	TRBD1	CATGQGSTEAFF	TGTGCCACAGGACAGGGGAGCACTGAAGCTTTCTTT
TRBJ1-5	TRBV5-6	NA	NA	CASSLRFTGFVGSGQPQHF	TGTGCCAGCAGCCTAAGATTTACAGGGTTTGTCGGATCAGGACAGCCCCAGCATTTT
TRBJ2-1	TRBV5-6	NA	NA	CASSRGSVREQFF	TGTGCCAGCAGTCGCGGGTCAGTCAGGGAGCAGTTCTTC
TRBJ2-1	TRBV11-3	few	TRBD2	CASSFQNWTSGYNEQFF	TGTGCCAGCAGCTTCCAAAACTGGACTAGCGGATACAATGAGCAGTTCTTC
TRBJ2-2	TRBV7-3	NA	TRBD2	CASSSSGGGTGELFF	TGTGCCAGCAGCTCGAGCGGGGGCGGGACCGGGGAGCTGTTTTTT
TRBJ1-2	TRBV19	NA	NA	CASRRYEAESNYGYTF	TGTGCCAGTAGAAGGTACGAGGCAGAGAGTAACTATGGCTACACCTTC
TRBJ2-3	TRBV5-1	NA	TRBD1	CASEGGDVPTDTQYF	TGCGCCAGCGAAGGGGGCGACGTTCCCACAGATACGCAGTATTTT
TRBJ1-2	TRBV6-5	NA	NA	CASRISSINTGDTF	TGTGCCAGCAGGATAAGTTCGATTAACACGGGAGACACCTTC
TRBJ2-2	TRBV13	NA	TRBD1	CASSSRDRGSANTGELFF	TGTGCCAGCAGCTCCCGGGACAGGGGTTCGGCGAACACCGGGGAGCTGTTTTTT
TRBJ2-7	TRBV18	NA	NA	CASSPPAGPSYEQYF	TGTGCCAGCTCACCGCCGGCAGGTCCCTCCTACGAGCAGTACTTC
TRBJ1-3	TRBV7-9	NA	TRBD1	CASSLGSTGVGNTIYF	TGTGCCAGCAGCTTAGGCAGCACAGGGGTCGGAAACACCATATATTTT
TRBJ2-5	TRBV28	NA	TRBD1	CASSLAGTGPETQYF	TGTGCCAGCAGTTTAGCGGGGACAGGTCCAGAGACCCAGTACTTC
TRBJ1-2	TRBV6-5	NA	NA	CASRPTLTADGYTF	TGTGCCAGCAGGCCTACGTTGACTGCAGATGGCTACACCTTC
TRBJ1-4	TRBV19	NA	NA	CASRGHRATNEKLFF	TGTGCCAGTAGGGGGCACAGGGCAACTAATGAAAAACTGTTTTTT
TRBJ2-7	TRBV11-2	NA	NA	CASSLSQRYEQYF	TGTGCCAGCAGCTTAAGCCAGCGGTACGAGCAGTACTTC
TRBJ1-4	TRBV5-1	NA	TRBD1	CASSLEGQKNEKLFF	TGCGCCAGCAGCTTGGAGGGACAGAAAAATGAAAAACTGTTTTTT
TRBJ2-1	TRBV28	few	TRBD2	CASEFGGGGDNEQFF	TGTGCCAGCGAGTTTGGGGGTGGGGGGGACAATGAGCAGTTCTTC
TRBJ2-7	TRBV5-6	few	NA	CASSLGHPYEQYF	TGTGCCAGCAGCTTGGGACACCCCTACGAGCAGTACTTC
TRBJ2-2	TRBV4-3	few	NA	CASSQYTGNTGELFF	TGCGCCAGCAGCCAATACACGGGGAACACCGGGGAGCTGTTTTTT
TRBJ1-5	TRBV28	NA	NA	CASRLTLDNQPQHF	TGTGCCAGCAGGCTAACCTTAGATAATCAGCCCCAGCATTTT
TRBJ2-7	TRBV27	NA	TRBD1	CASTPLGEQGAYEQYF	TGTGCCAGCACCCCCCTCGGCGAACAGGGGGCTTACGAGCAGTACTTC
TRBJ1-5	TRBV5-5	NA	NA	CASSWAGLDNQPQHF	TGTGCCAGCAGCTGGGCCGGACTCGACAATCAGCCCCAGCATTTT
TRBJ2-5	TRBV29-1	NA	TRBD1	CSVRGTEETQYF	TGCAGCGTCAGGGGGACAGAAGAGACCCAGTACTTC
TRBJ2-6	TRBV6-1	NA	NA	CASSEANSGANVLTF	TGTGCCAGCAGTGAAGCCAACTCTGGGGCCAACGTCCTGACTTTC
TRBJ1-4	TRBV9	NA	NA	CASSVAGDNEKLFF	TGTGCCAGCAGCGTCGCAGGGGATAATGAAAAACTGTTTTTT
TRBJ2-2	TRBV6-1	NA	TRBD1	CASRKRDSASWELFF	TGTGCCAGCAGAAAACGGGACAGCGCAAGTTGGGAGCTGTTTTTT
TRBJ2-5	TRBV5-6	NA	TRBD2	CASSSRRLAGVSQETQYF	TGTGCCAGCAGCAGTCGGCGACTAGCGGGAGTATCCCAAGAGACCCAGTACTTC
TRBJ2-6	TRBV19	NA	NA	CASLQGPGGANVLTF	TGTGCCAGTCTCCAAGGCCCGGGTGGGGCCAACGTCCTGACTTTC
TRBJ1-4	TRBV29-1	NA	NA	CSVEVAGNEKLFF	TGCAGCGTTGAGGTGGCAGGGAATGAAAAACTGTTTTTT
TRBJ1-4	TRBV2	NA	NA	CASNGGVFEEKLFF	TGTGCCAGCAACGGAGGGGTGTTTGAGGAAAAACTGTTTTTT
TRBJ2-1	TRBV21-1	NA	NA	CASSKLGLAGGCAQFF	TGTGCCAGCAGCAAACTCGGACTAGCGGGGGGGTGTGCGCAGTTCTTC
TRBJ2-1	TRBV28	once	TRBD2	CASSFLAGGVSEQFF	TGTGCCAGCAGTTTCCTAGCGGGAGGGGTCAGTGAGCAGTTCTTC